A selection of T cell receptor beta chains follows, all from one sample in a study of breast tumors, draining lymph nodes, adjacent tissues. TCRdb reprocessed the multiplex PCR reads with MiXCR, giving one entry per CDR3 protein. Among over 10,000 distinct CDR3 sequences listed, 45% to 50% were seen once. The specimen was tumor-adjacent breast tissue. These receptors came from a female donor with breast cancer. Some clones in this sample may be carry-over from other donors' samples. The CDR3 runs from the conserved cysteine through the conserved F or W. The D gene is left open where the match is weak. Part of the rows lack a size; the others show once, few, many or a class for expanded clones.

D gene,V gene,clone size,CDR3 length,J gene,CDR3 protein,CDR3 DNA
NA,TRBV5-1,NA,13,TRBJ2-7,CASSLEAGYEQYF,TGCGCCAGCAGCTTGGAGGCAGGCTACGAGCAGTACTTC
NA,TRBV5-1,NA,13,TRBJ1-3,CASGTGHRDTIYF,TGCGCCAGCGGCACAGGGCACAGGGACACCATATATTTT
TRBD1,TRBV7-3,NA,18,TRBJ2-6,CASSPRTGVLSGAHVLTF,TGTGCCAGCAGCCCGAGGACAGGGGTCCTCTCTGGGGCCCACGTCCTGACTTTC
TRBD2,TRBV7-8,NA,15,TRBJ2-3,CASSSSGISTDTQYF,TGTGCCAGCAGCAGTAGCGGGATTAGCACAGATACGCAGTATTTT
NA,TRBV5-8,many,14,TRBJ2-3,CASSFGTGTDTQYF,TGTGCCAGCAGCTTTGGAACGGGGACAGATACGCAGTATTTT
TRBD1,TRBV18,NA,12,TRBJ2-1,CASSTGVNEQFF,TGTGCCAGCTCCACAGGGGTAAATGAGCAGTTCTTC
NA,TRBV10-3,medium-sized,14,TRBJ2-7,CAIRPETGGYEQYF,TGTGCCATCAGGCCAGAGACAGGTGGCTACGAGCAGTACTTC
NA,TRBV19,medium-sized,11,TRBJ2-1,CASSPLNEQFF,TGTGCCAGTAGTCCCCTGAATGAGCAGTTCTTC
NA,TRBV4-1,few,15,TRBJ2-5,CASSRLVSYQETQYF,TGCGCCAGCAGCCGTTTAGTCAGCTACCAAGAGACCCAGTACTTC
TRBD2,TRBV19,NA,16,TRBJ2-1,CASSIGGGLAGDEQFF,TGTGCCAGTAGTATAGGGGGAGGACTAGCGGGAGATGAGCAGTTCTTC
NA,TRBV9,medium-sized,13,TRBJ2-3,CASSPDGRDLVYF,TGTGCCAGCAGCCCAGACGGGCGGGACCTCGTGTATTTT
NA,TRBV29-1,many,13,TRBJ2-1,CSVSGLGYNEQFF,TGCAGCGTTAGCGGACTCGGGTACAATGAGCAGTTCTTC